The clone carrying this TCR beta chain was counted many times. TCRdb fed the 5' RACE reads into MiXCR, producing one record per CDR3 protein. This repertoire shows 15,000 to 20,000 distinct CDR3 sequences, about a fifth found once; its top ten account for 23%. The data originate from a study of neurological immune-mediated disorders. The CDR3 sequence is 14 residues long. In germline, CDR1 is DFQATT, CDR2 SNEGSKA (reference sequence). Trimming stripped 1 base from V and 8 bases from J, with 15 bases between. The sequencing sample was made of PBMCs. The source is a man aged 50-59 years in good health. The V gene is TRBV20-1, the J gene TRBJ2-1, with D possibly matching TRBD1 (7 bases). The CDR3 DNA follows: TGCAGTGCTAGAGGTGGCAGGGGGGTCCATGAGCAGTTCTTC. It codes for CSARGGRGVHEQFF.